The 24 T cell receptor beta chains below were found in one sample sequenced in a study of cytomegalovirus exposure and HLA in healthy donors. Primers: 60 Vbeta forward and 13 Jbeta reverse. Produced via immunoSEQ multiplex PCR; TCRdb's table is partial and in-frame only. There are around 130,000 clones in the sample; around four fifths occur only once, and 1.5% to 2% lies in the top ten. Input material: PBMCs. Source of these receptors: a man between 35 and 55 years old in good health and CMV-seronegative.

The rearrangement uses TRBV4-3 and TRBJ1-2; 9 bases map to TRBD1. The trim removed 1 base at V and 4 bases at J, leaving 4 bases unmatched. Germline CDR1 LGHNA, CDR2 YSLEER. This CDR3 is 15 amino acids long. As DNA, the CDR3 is TGCGCCAGCAGCCAAGGGTGGGGACAGGGCTATGGCTACACCTTC. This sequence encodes CASSQGWGQGYGYTF.

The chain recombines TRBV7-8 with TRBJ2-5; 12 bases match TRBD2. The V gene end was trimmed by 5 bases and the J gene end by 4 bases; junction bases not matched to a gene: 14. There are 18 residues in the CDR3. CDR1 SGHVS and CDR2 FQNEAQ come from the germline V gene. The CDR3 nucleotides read TGTGCCAGCAGCAGAAAGGCTAGCGGGAGGGCCAGTAGAGAGACCCAGTACTTC. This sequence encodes CASSRKASGRASRETQYF.

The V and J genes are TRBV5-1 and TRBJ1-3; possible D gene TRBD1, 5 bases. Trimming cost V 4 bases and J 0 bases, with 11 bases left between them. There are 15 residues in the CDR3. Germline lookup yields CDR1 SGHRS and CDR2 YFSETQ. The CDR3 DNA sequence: TGCGCCAGCAGCGAGTCAGGGCCCTCTGGAAACACCATATATTTT. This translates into CASSESGPSGNTIYF.

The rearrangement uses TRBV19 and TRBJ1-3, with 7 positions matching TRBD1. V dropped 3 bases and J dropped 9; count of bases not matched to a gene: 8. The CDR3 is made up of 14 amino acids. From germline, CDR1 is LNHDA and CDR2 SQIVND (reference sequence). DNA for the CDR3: TGTGCCAGTAGTATCCGACAGGGTTGGAGCACCATATATTTT. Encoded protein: CASSIRQGWSTIYF. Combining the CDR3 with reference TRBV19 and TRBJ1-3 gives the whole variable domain DGGITQSPKYLFRKEGQNVTLSCEQNLNHDAMYWYRQDPGQGLRLIYYSQIVNDFQKGDIAEGYSVSREKKESFPLTVTSAQKNPTAFYLCASSIRQGWSTIYFGEGSWLTVV.

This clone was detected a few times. The CDR3 DNA reads as TGTGCCAGCAGCGTCTACAGGGGCAATGTTGAAAAACTGTTTTTT. Translated: CASSVYRGNVEKLFF. The rearrangement links TRBV5-6 to TRBJ1-4, with TRBD1 matching over 7 bases. From germline, CDR1 is SGHDT and CDR2 YYEEEE. V lost 4 bases, J lost 7 bases, and 10 bases stayed unmatched. CDR3 length: 15 amino acids.

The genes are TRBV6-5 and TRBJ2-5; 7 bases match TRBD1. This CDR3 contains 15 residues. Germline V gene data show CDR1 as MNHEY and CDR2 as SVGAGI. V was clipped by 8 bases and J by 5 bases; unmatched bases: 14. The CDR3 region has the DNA TGTGCCAGCTCGACAGGGATTTGGACGGATGAGACCCAGTACTTC. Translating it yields CASSTGIWTDETQYF.

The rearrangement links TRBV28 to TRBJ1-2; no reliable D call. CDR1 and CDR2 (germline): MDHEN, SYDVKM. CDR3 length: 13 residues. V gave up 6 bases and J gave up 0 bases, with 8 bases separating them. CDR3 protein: CASRRRTNYGYTF. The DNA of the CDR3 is TGTGCCAGCAGGCGGCGTACTAACTATGGCTACACCTTC.

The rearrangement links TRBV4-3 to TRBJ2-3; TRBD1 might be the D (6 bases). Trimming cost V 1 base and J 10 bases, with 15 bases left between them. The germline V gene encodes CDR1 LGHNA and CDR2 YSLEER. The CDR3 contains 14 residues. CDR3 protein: CASSQGGPPLAQYF. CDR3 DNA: TGCGCCAGCAGCCAAGGGGGGCCGCCCCTGGCGCAGTATTTT.

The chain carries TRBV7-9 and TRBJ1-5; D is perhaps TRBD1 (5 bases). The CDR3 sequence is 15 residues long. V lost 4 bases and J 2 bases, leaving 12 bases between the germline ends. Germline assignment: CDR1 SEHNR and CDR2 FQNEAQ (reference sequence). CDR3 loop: CASSSTGSGNQPQHF. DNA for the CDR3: TGTGCCAGCAGCTCAACAGGATCTGGCAATCAGCCCCAGCATTTT.

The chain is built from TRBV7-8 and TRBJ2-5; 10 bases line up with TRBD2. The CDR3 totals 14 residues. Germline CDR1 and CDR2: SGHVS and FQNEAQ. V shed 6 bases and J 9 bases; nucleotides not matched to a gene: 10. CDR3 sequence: CASSSGLAWMAQYF. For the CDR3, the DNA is TGTGCCAGCAGTTCGGGACTAGCGTGGATGGCCCAGTACTTC.

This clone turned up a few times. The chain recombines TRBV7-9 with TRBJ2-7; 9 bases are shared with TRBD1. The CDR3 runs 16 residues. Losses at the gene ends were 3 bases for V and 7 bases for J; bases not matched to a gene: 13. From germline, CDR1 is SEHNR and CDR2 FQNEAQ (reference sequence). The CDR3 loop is CASSFPSKTGGGEQYF. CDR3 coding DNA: TGTGCCAGCAGCTTCCCTAGCAAGACAGGGGGTGGGGAGCAGTACTTC.

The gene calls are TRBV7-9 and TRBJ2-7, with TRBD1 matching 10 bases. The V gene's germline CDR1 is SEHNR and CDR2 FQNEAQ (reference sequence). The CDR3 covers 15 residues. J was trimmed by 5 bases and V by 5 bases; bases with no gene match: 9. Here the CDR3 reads CASSPAGQGTNEQYF. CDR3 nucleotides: TGTGCCAGCAGCCCTGCGGGACAGGGGACGAACGAGCAGTACTTC.

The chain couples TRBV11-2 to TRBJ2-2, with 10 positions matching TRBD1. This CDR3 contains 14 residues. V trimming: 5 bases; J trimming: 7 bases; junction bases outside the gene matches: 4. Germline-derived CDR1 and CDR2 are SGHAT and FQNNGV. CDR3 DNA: TGTGCCAGCAGCGCCCGGACAGGGGGCGGGGAGCTGTTTTTT. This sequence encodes CASSARTGGGELFF.

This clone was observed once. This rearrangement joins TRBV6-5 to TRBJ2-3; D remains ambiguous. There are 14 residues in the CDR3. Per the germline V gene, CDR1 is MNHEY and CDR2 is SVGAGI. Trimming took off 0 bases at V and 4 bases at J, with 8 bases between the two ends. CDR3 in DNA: TGTGCCAGCAGTTACTCCCAGCGTTCAGATACGCAGTATTTT. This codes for CASSYSQRSDTQYF.

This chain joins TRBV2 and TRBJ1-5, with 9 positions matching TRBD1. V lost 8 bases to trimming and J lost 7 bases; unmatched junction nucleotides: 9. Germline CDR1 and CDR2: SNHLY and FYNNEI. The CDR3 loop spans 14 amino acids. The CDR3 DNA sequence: TGTGCCAGCGCTGGGACAGGGTTGGTCCAGCCCCAGCATTTT. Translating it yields CASAGTGLVQPQHF.

The CDR3 here is CASSTGTASYEQYF. CDR3 coding DNA: TGTGCCAGCAGTACCGGGACAGCTTCCTACGAGCAGTACTTC. The J gene is TRBJ2-7, the V gene TRBV28; TRBD1 agrees at 7 bases. With V trimmed by 5 bases and J by 1 base, 5 bases remained unmatched. The CDR3 has 14 residues. Germline CDR1 reads MDHEN; CDR2 reads SYDVKM.

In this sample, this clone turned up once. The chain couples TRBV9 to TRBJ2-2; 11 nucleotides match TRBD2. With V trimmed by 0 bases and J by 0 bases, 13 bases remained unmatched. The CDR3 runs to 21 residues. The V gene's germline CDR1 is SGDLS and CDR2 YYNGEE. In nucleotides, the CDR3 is TGTGCCAGCAGCGTAGCGCGACTAGCGGGGATTCCGAGACCGAACACCGGGGAGCTGTTTTTT. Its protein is CASSVARLAGIPRPNTGELFF. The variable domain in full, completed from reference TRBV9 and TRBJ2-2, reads DSGVTQTPKHLITATGQRVTLRCSPRSGDLSVYWYQQSLDQGLQFLIQYYNGEERAKGNILERFSAQQFPDLHSELNLSSLELGDSALYFCASSVARLAGIPRPNTGELFFGEGSRLTVL.

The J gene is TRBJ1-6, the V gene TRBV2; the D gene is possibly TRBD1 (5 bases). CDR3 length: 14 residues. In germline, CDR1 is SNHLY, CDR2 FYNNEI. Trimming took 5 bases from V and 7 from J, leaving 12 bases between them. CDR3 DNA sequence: TGTGCCAGCAGTCGTCGGGAGGGGAATTCACCCCTCCACTTT. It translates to CASSRREGNSPLHF.

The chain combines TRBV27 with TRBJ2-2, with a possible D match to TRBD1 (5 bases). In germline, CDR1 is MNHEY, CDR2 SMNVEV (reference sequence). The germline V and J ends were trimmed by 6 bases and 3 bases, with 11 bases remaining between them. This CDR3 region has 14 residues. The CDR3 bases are TGTGCCAGCAGACCCGACAGATACACCGGGGAGCTGTTTTTT. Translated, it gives CASRPDRYTGELFF.

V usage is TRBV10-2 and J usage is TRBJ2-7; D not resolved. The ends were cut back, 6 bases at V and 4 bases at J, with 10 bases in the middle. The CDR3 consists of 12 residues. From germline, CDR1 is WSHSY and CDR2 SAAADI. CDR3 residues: CASSLTEYEQYF. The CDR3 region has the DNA TGCGCCAGCAGCCTTACTGAATACGAGCAGTACTTC.

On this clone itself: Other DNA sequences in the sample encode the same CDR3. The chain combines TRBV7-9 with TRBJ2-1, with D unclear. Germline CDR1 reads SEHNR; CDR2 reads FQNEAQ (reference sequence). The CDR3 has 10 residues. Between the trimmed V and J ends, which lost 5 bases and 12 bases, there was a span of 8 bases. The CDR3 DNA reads TGTGCCAGCAGCCGCGGTGGGCAGTTCTTC. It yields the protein CASSRGGQFF. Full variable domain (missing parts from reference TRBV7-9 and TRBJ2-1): DTGVSQNPRHKITKRGQNVTFRCDPISEHNRLYWYRQTLGQGPEFLTYFQNEAQLEKSRLLSDRFSAERPKGSFSTLEIQRTEQGDSAMYLCASSRGGQFFGPGTRLTVL.

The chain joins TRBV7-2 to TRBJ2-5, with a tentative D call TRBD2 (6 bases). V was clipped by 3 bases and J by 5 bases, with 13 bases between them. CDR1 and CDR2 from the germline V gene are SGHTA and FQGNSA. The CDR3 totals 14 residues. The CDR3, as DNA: TGTGCCAGCAGCTTCCAGGCCGGAGGGGAGACCCAGTACTTC. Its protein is CASSFQAGGETQYF.

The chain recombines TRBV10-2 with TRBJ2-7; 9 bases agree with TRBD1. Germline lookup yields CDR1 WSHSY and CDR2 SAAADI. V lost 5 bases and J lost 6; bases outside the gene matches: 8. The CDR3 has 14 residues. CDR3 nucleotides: TGCGCCAGCAGTCTTCCACAGGGGGCCCCCGAGCAGTACTTC. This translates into CASSLPQGAPEQYF.

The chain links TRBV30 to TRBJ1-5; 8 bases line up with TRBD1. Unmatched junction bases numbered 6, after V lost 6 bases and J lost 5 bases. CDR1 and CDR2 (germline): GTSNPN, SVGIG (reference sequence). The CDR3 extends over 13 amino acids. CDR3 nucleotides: TGTGCCTGTTCAGGACAGGGCCATCAGCCCCAGCATTTT. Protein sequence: CACSGQGHQPQHF.